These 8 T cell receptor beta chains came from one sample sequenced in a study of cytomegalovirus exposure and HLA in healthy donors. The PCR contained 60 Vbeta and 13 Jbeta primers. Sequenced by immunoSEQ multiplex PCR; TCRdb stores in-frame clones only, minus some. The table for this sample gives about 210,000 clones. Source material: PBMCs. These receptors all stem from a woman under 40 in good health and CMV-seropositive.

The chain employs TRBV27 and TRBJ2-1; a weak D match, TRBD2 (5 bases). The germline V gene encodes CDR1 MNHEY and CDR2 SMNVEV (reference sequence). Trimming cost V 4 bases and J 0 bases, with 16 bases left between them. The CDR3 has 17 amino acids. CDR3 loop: CASSSSPLGSSYNEQFF. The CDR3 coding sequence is TGTGCCAGCAGTTCCTCCCCCCTAGGGAGCTCCTACAATGAGCAGTTCTTC.

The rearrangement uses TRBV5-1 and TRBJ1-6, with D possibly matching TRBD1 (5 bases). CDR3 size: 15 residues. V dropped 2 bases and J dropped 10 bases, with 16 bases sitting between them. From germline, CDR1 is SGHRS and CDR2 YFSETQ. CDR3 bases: TGCGCCAGCAGCTTTCAAGCAGGGAATAGGTCACCCCTCCACTTT. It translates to CASSFQAGNRSPLHF.

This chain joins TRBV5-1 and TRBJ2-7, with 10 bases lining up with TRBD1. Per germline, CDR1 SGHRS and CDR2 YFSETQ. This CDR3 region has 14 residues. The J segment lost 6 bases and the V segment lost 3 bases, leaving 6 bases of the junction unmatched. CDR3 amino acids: CASSSGQGTGEQYF. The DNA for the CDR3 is TGCGCCAGCAGCTCGGGACAGGGGACGGGCGAGCAGTACTTC. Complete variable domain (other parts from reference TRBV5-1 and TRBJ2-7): KAGVTQTPRYLIKTRGQQVTLSCSPISGHRSVSWYQQTPGQGLQFLFEYFSETQRNKGNFPGRFSGRQFSNSRSEMNVSTLELGDSALYLCASSSGQGTGEQYFGPGTRLTVT.

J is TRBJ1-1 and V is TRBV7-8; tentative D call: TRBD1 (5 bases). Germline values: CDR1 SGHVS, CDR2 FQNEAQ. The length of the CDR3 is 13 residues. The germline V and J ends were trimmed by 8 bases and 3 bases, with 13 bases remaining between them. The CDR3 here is CASSPGGDTEAFF. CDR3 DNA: TGTGCCAGCTCTCCGGGGGGTGACACTGAAGCTTTCTTT.

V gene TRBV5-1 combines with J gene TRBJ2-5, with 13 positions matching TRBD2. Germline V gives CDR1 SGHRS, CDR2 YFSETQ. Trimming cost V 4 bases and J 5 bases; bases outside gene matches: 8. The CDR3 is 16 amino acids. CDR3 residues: CASSGAGLAGRETQYF. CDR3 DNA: TGCGCCAGCAGCGGCGCGGGACTAGCGGGGCGGGAGACCCAGTACTTC.

The CDR3 region is CASSLVGTGGTEAFF. The CDR3 nucleotides read TGCGCCAGCAGCTTGGTAGGGACAGGGGGCACTGAAGCTTTCTTT. J is TRBJ1-1 and V is TRBV5-1; TRBD1 aligns across 11 bases. Germline CDR1 reads SGHRS; CDR2 reads YFSETQ. The junction had 2 bases not matched to a gene; V was cut back by 0 bases and J by 4 bases. There are 15 residues in the CDR3.

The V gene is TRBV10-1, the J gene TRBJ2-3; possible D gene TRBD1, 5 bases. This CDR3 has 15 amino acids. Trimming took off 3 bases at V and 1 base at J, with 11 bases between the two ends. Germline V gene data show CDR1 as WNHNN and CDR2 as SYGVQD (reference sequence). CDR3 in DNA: TGCGCCAGCAGTGAACAGGTTTCGGGCACAGATACGCAGTATTTT. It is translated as CASSEQVSGTDTQYF.

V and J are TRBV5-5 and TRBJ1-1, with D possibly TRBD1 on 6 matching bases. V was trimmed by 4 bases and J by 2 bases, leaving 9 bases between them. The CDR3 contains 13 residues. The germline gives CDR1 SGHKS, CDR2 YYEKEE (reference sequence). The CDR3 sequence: CASSPDSNTEAFF. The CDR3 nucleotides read TGTGCCAGCAGCCCGGACAGCAACACTGAAGCTTTCTTT. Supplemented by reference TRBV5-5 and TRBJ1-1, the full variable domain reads DAGVTQSPTHLIKTRGQQVTLRCSPISGHKSVSWYQQVLGQGPQFIFQYYEKEERGRGNFPDRFSARQFPNYSSELNVNALLLGDSALYLCASSPDSNTEAFFGQGTRLTVV.